One sample yielded the 8 T cell receptor beta chains listed below, sequenced in a study of cytomegalovirus exposure and HLA in healthy donors. PCR involved 60 Vbeta and 13 Jbeta primers. Sequencing used immunoSEQ multiplex PCR; TCRdb keeps in-frame clones, though not all of them. The repertoire holds 120,000 to 150,000 clones, with about 73% as singletons. Sequencing input: PBMCs. All receptors come from a man in his forties in good health and CMV-seropositive.

V gene TRBV7-2 combines with J gene TRBJ1-1; D gene uncertain. CDR1 and CDR2 (germline): SGHTA, FQGNSA. V was cut by 5 bases and J by 2 bases, with 6 bases left in between. The CDR3 has 12 residues. The CDR3 sequence: CASSPSNTEAFF. CDR3 in DNA: TGTGCCAGCAGCCCTAGCAACACTGAAGCTTTCTTT.

This clone has only a few counts. The chain recombines TRBV30 with TRBJ1-5; 9 positions match TRBD1. Germline V lookup: CDR1 GTSNPN, CDR2 SVGIG (reference sequence). J was trimmed by 6 bases and V by 3 bases; bases with no gene match: 6. The CDR3 is 14 residues long. CDR3 sequence: CAWSEGDRVQPQHF. The CDR3 nucleotides read TGTGCCTGGAGCGAGGGGGACAGGGTTCAGCCCCAGCATTTT.

This chain connects TRBV27 to TRBJ2-5, with 7 bases aligning to TRBD1. The DNA end is a closer match to TRBJ2-7, so the J assignment may be wrong. The CDR3 has 16 residues. The germline V gene has CDR1 MNHEY and CDR2 SMNVEV (reference sequence). The CDR3 reads CASSLSNRGNSYEQYF. As DNA, the CDR3 is TGTGCCAGCAGTTTATCGAACAGGGGAAATTCCTACGAGCAGTACTTC.

The rearrangement uses TRBV6-6 and TRBJ1-1, with D possibly TRBD1 on 5 matching bases. The V and J ends lost 7 bases and 6 bases respectively, with 18 bases between them. CDR1 is MNHNY, CDR2 SVGAGI, per germline (reference sequence). There are 14 residues in the CDR3. The CDR3 sequence is CASKQGGGKAEAFF. Written as DNA, the CDR3 is TGTGCCAGCAAGCAGGGAGGTGGGAAAGCTGAAGCTTTCTTT.

The chain links TRBV9 to TRBJ2-7, with 11 positions matching TRBD2. The CDR3 has 16 residues. CDR1 is SGDLS, CDR2 YYNGEE, per germline. Unmatched junction bases numbered 13, after V lost 7 bases and J lost 4 bases. As DNA, the CDR3 is TGTGCCAGCGGAATGACCCCCGGGACTAGCGGTTACGAGCAGTACTTC. It specifies CASGMTPGTSGYEQYF.

The chain carries TRBV4-2 and TRBJ2-7; 8 bases are shared with TRBD2. The CDR3 sequence is 16 residues long. CDR1 is LGHNA and CDR2 is YNFKEQ in the germline V gene. Germline trimming cut 0 bases from V and 3 bases from J; bases unmatched to any gene: 7. The CDR3 loop is CASSQESSGGLYEQYF. The CDR3 DNA sequence: TGTGCCAGCAGCCAAGAATCCAGCGGGGGACTCTACGAGCAGTACTTC.

This chain joins TRBV18 and TRBJ1-5, with D perhaps TRBD1 (6 bases). The CDR3 is made up of 14 amino acids. V was pared by 4 bases and J by 3 bases, with 10 bases between. Germline V gene lookup returns CDR1 KGHSH and CDR2 LQKENI. CDR3 in DNA: TGTGCCAGCTCACTTACAGGGTTCAATCAGCCCCAGCATTTT. This codes for CASSLTGFNQPQHF.

This clone was recorded only once. The CDR3 region is CASSPRGRGAAFF. CDR3 nucleotides: TGTGCCAGCAGTCCCCGCGGGCGGGGCGCGGCTTTCTTT. J is TRBJ1-1 and V is TRBV6-5, with D perhaps matching TRBD1 (5 bases). The CDR3 is 13 amino acids. Germline V gives CDR1 MNHEY, CDR2 SVGAGI. The V end lost 5 bases, the J end lost 11 bases, and 18 bases lay between the germline ends.